This T cell receptor (beta chain) comes out of a study of T cells in Graves' hyperthyroidism and ophthalmopathy. The CDR3 consists of 15 residues. V trimming: 8 bases; J trimming: 5 bases; junction bases outside the gene matches: 13. In this sample, this clonotype turned up many times. RNA transcripts served as the template for amplifying TCR beta CDR3 regions. A first-round RT-PCR of the TCR CDR3 used the HTBI primer set. Using its own MiXCR run on the multiplex PCR reads, TCRdb lists one record per CDR3 protein. The sample gives 450,000 to 700,000 distinct CDR3 sequences, under 60% of which show up once; around 7.7% is in the top ten.

Specimen: peripheral blood or thyroid tissue (not recorded which). The chain recombines TRBV12-3 or TRBV12-4 with TRBJ2-5, with 8 bases aligning to TRBD1. The sequence was obtained from a woman aged 18-35 years with Graves' hyperthyroidism. In DNA form, the CDR3 reads TGTGCCAGCCCCTCTCCTCAGGGGGCCGAGGAGACCCAGTACTTC. Its translation: CASPSPQGAEETQYF.